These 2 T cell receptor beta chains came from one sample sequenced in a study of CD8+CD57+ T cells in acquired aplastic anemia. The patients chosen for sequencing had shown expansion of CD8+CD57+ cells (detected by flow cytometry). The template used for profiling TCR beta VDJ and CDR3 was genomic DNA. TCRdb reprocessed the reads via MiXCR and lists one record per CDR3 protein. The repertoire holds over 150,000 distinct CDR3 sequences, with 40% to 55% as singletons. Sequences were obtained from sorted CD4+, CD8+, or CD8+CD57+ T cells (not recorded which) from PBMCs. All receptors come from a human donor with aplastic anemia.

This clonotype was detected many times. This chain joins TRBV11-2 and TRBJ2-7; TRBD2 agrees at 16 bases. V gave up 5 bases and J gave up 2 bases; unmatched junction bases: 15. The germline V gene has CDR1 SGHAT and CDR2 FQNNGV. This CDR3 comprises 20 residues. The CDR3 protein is CASSAPPGLAGGPRAYEQYF. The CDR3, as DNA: TGTGCCAGCAGCGCACCACCGGGACTAGCGGGAGGGCCGAGGGCCTACGAGCAGTACTTC.

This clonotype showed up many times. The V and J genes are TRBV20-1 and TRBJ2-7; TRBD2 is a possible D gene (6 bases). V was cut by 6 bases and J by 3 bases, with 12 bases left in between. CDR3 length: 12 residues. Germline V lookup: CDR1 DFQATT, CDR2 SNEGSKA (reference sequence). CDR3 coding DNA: TGCAGTGCACGGGCTAGCGACTACGAGCAGTACTTC. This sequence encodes CSARASDYEQYF.